These T cell receptor beta chains were read from a single sample in a study of identical twins. TCRdb called the 5' RACE reads again in MiXCR, with one record for every CDR3 protein. The table shows about 690,000 distinct CDR3 sequences, with 6% to 6.5% occurring only once. Sequences were obtained from naive T cells sorted from blood. Receptors were obtained from a man aged 18-30 years in good health. Both conserved end residues are part of each CDR3. D genes are given only for firm matches. Expanded clones are given a class, and other clones once, few, many or no size at all.

size: many
V: TRBV10-2
J: TRBJ2-7
D: .
DNA: TGCGCCAGTCTGATGGGCGAGCAGTACTTC
CDR3: CASLMGEQYF

size: .
V: TRBV20-1
J: TRBJ2-3
D: .
DNA: TGCAGTGCTAGAGATCCGGTGGATACGCAGTATTTT
CDR3: CSARDPVDTQYF

size: .
V: TRBV4-1
J: TRBJ2-3
D: TRBD2
DNA: TGCGCCAGCAGCCACGAAGCCGGGACTAGCGGGCTAAGCACAGATACGCAGTATTTT
CDR3: CASSHEAGTSGLSTDTQYF

size: .
V: TRBV6-2/TRBV6-3
J: TRBJ2-2
D: .
DNA: TGTGCCAGCACTCTAGCGACAGGGTTCCGCACCGGGGAGCTGTTTTTT
CDR3: CASTLATGFRTGELFF

size: .
V: TRBV12-3/TRBV12-4
J: TRBJ2-5
D: .
DNA: TGTGCCAGCGTAGGGCTAGGGGAGACCCAGTACTTC
CDR3: CASVGLGETQYF

size: .
V: TRBV21-1
J: TRBJ1-4
D: .
DNA: TGTGCCAGCAGCAAAGAGTGGGTACCGAATGAAAAACTGTTTTTT
CDR3: CASSKEWVPNEKLFF

size: .
V: TRBV5-1
J: TRBJ2-1
D: .
DNA: TGCGCCAGCAGCTTTCAGACAAGCTCCGCCTACAATGAGCAGTTCTTC
CDR3: CASSFQTSSAYNEQFF

size: .
V: TRBV5-1
J: TRBJ2-1
D: .
DNA: TGCGCCAGCAGCCTGGCACCGGGACTGTGGGTCTTC
CDR3: CASSLAPGLWVF

size: many
V: TRBV10-3
J: TRBJ2-5
D: TRBD2
DNA: TGTGCCATCAGTGGAGCGGGAGGGCCTGGAGAGACCCAGTACTTC
CDR3: CAISGAGGPGETQYF

size: few
V: TRBV6-5
J: TRBJ2-7
D: .
DNA: TGTGCCAGCAGTTACGGGACCACTTCCATATACGAGCAGTACTTC
CDR3: CASSYGTTSIYEQYF

size: many
V: TRBV5-5
J: TRBJ2-1
D: TRBD1
DNA: TGTGCCAGCAGCCCGCGGGACAGGGGGCGAGTCTTC
CDR3: CASSPRDRGRVF

size: few
V: TRBV5-1
J: TRBJ2-5
D: .
DNA: TGCGCCAGCAGCGAAGAACTAGGTGGGGAGACCCAGTACTTC
CDR3: CASSEELGGETQYF

size: .
V: TRBV3-1
J: TRBJ2-5
D: TRBD1
DNA: TGTGCCAGCAGCCACATTACAGGGGAAGGGGAGACCCAGTACTTC
CDR3: CASSHITGEGETQYF

size: many
V: TRBV4-2
J: TRBJ2-1
D: .
DNA: TGTGCCAGCAGCCAAGAAGCCTCAGCCGTATACTCCTACAATGAGCAGTTCTTC
CDR3: CASSQEASAVYSYNEQFF

size: many
V: TRBV29-1
J: TRBJ2-1
D: TRBD2
DNA: TGCAGCGTTAGAGGACTAGGTTACAATGAGCAGTTCTTC
CDR3: CSVRGLGYNEQFF

size: few
V: TRBV12-3/TRBV12-4
J: TRBJ2-1
D: TRBD2
DNA: TGTGCCAGCAACCCGGGGGGGGGAGGGTACAATGAGCAGTTCTTC
CDR3: CASNPGGGGYNEQFF

size: few
V: TRBV3-1
J: TRBJ2-5
D: TRBD1
DNA: TGTGCCAGCAGCCCAAGGACAGGGGCGCAAGAGACCCAGTACTTC
CDR3: CASSPRTGAQETQYF

size: many
V: TRBV12-3/TRBV12-4
J: TRBJ2-1
D: TRBD2
DNA: TGTGCCAGCAGACTACCGGGACTAGGAGCGAATGAGCAGTTCTTC
CDR3: CASRLPGLGANEQFF

size: many
V: TRBV25-1
J: TRBJ2-2
D: .
DNA: TGTGCCAGCAGTGACGACTGGAAGAACACCGGGGAGCTGTTTTTT
CDR3: CASSDDWKNTGELFF

size: many
V: TRBV20-1
J: TRBJ2-7
D: TRBD1
DNA: TGCAGTGCACCCCCGCCCAGGGGGTCCTACGAGCAGTACTTC
CDR3: CSAPPPRGSYEQYF

size: few
V: TRBV28
J: TRBJ2-1
D: .
DNA: TGTGCCAGCAGTTTCCGCCAGGGTAGATACTCCTACAATGAGCAGTTCTTC
CDR3: CASSFRQGRYSYNEQFF

size: many
V: TRBV4-1
J: TRBJ2-1
D: .
DNA: TGCGCCAGCAGCCAAGTTGCCAGCGAGCAGTTCTTC
CDR3: CASSQVASEQFF

size: many
V: TRBV7-8
J: TRBJ2-1
D: TRBD2
DNA: TGTGCCAGCAGCATAACCGGGACTAGCGGGAGTGATGAGCAGTTCTTC
CDR3: CASSITGTSGSDEQFF

size: many
V: TRBV10-3
J: TRBJ2-5
D: TRBD1
DNA: TGTGCCATCAGTGTGGTATGGACAGGCCAAGAGACCCAGTACTTC
CDR3: CAISVVWTGQETQYF

size: few
V: TRBV6-1
J: TRBJ2-7
D: .
DNA: TGTGCCAGCAGTGCATCCGGAGGTCTCTACGAGCAGTACTTC
CDR3: CASSASGGLYEQYF

size: .
V: TRBV7-9
J: TRBJ1-2
D: TRBD1
DNA: TGTGCCAGCAGCTTGGACAGGGGTTGGCATGGCTACACCTTC
CDR3: CASSLDRGWHGYTF

size: many
V: TRBV29-1
J: TRBJ2-7
D: .
DNA: TGCAGCGTTGAAGATCCGGGCAGGGGCGAGCAGTACTTC
CDR3: CSVEDPGRGEQYF

size: many
V: TRBV5-1
J: TRBJ2-7
D: .
DNA: TGCGCCAGCCGGCAGCAATCATCCCTCTACGAGCAGTACTTC
CDR3: CASRQQSSLYEQYF

size: many
V: TRBV24-1
J: TRBJ2-2
D: .
DNA: TGTGCCACCAGTGATTTTGGTAGGGGAACCGGGGAGCTGTTTTTT
CDR3: CATSDFGRGTGELFF

size: many
V: TRBV12-3/TRBV12-4
J: TRBJ2-1
D: TRBD2
DNA: TGTGCCAGCAGTTTAAACCCACCGGGACTAGATCGTGACGAGCAGTTCTTC
CDR3: CASSLNPPGLDRDEQFF

size: many
V: TRBV15
J: TRBJ2-7
D: .
DNA: TGTGCCACCAGCAGCGACAGGTCCTACGAGCAGTACTTC
CDR3: CATSSDRSYEQYF

size: few
V: TRBV24-1
J: TRBJ2-6
D: .
DNA: TGTGCCACCAGTGGTTGGGACCGAACAGGGGCCAACGTCCTGACTTTC
CDR3: CATSGWDRTGANVLTF

size: many
V: TRBV28
J: TRBJ1-2
D: .
DNA: TGTGCCAGCAGTTCTAGACAGATTAACTATGGCTACACCTTC
CDR3: CASSSRQINYGYTF

size: .
V: TRBV18
J: TRBJ2-2
D: .
DNA: TGTGCCAGCTCACTTTTTTCCGGGGCGTCCAAAAACACCGGGGAGCTGTTTTTT
CDR3: CASSLFSGASKNTGELFF

size: many
V: TRBV29-1
J: TRBJ1-2
D: .
DNA: TGCAGCGTTGTTAACGTCGGTTCCTTCTATGGCTACACCTTC
CDR3: CSVVNVGSFYGYTF

size: .
V: TRBV19
J: TRBJ1-5
D: .
DNA: TGTGCCAGTAGTATATTAAATCAGCCCCAGCATTTT
CDR3: CASSILNQPQHF

size: many
V: TRBV28
J: TRBJ2-7
D: .
DNA: TGTGCCAGCAGTTTAGGACAGCGGGTGAAGTACTTC
CDR3: CASSLGQRVKYF

size: many
V: TRBV20-1
J: TRBJ1-6
D: .
DNA: TGCAGTGCTGGTGACAATAATTCACCCCTCCACTTT
CDR3: CSAGDNNSPLHF

size: many
V: TRBV29-1
J: TRBJ2-3
D: .
DNA: TGCAGCGCCTTCTTAGATACGCAGTATTTT
CDR3: CSAFLDTQYF

size: many
V: TRBV7-2
J: TRBJ2-3
D: .
DNA: TGTGCCAGCAGCCTGAGTCTACCAGATACGCAGTATTTT
CDR3: CASSLSLPDTQYF

size: .
V: TRBV7-9
J: TRBJ2-3
D: TRBD1
DNA: TGTGCCAGCAGCGCGCCGGACAGGGAGTTAAGTACGCAGTATTTT
CDR3: CASSAPDRELSTQYF

size: many
V: TRBV4-2
J: TRBJ2-1
D: TRBD2
DNA: TGTGCCAGCAGCCATGCTAAGGGACTAGTTACGGGTGAGCAGTTCTTC
CDR3: CASSHAKGLVTGEQFF

size: many
V: TRBV6-1
J: TRBJ2-7
D: .
DNA: TGTGCCAGCAGTCCCACAAGCGGGCTGGGTTACGAGCAGTACTTC
CDR3: CASSPTSGLGYEQYF

size: many
V: TRBV20-1
J: TRBJ2-3
D: .
DNA: TGCAGTGGATGCCCAGCGGTCACAGATACGCAGTATTTT
CDR3: CSGCPAVTDTQYF

size: .
V: TRBV29-1
J: TRBJ1-1
D: TRBD1
DNA: TGCAGCGTTGAAACTAGACAGGGTATTAACACTGAAGCTTTCTTT
CDR3: CSVETRQGINTEAFF

size: many
V: TRBV10-1
J: TRBJ2-1
D: .
DNA: TGCGCCAGCAGTGAGTCAGTTCGCCCCAATGAGCAGTTCTTC
CDR3: CASSESVRPNEQFF

size: .
V: TRBV5-1
J: TRBJ2-3
D: .
DNA: TGCGCCAGCAGCTTGTCCGGGACGGAGGTGGATACGCAGTATTTT
CDR3: CASSLSGTEVDTQYF

size: many
V: TRBV4-3
J: TRBJ2-1
D: TRBD2
DNA: TGCGCCAGCAGCCAAGATCGTGGGAGGGCCAGGAATGAGCAGTTCTTC
CDR3: CASSQDRGRARNEQFF

size: many
V: TRBV20-1
J: TRBJ2-1
D: .
DNA: TGCAGTGCTAGGTACGAGGGGAATGAGCAGTTCTTC
CDR3: CSARYEGNEQFF

size: few
V: TRBV28
J: TRBJ2-7
D: .
DNA: TGTGCCAGCGTTTCGGGTAGCTACGAGCAGTACTTC
CDR3: CASVSGSYEQYF

size: .
V: TRBV27
J: TRBJ1-2
D: TRBD1
DNA: TGTGCCAGCAAAAAGGGACAGGGCACCTATGGCTACACCTTC
CDR3: CASKKGQGTYGYTF

size: .
V: TRBV25-1
J: TRBJ2-2
D: TRBD1
DNA: TGTGCCAGCAGTGTGGGGACAGGGAACACCGGGGAGCTGTTTTTT
CDR3: CASSVGTGNTGELFF

size: many
V: TRBV29-1
J: TRBJ2-1
D: .
DNA: TGCAGCGTTGATCTTACAGCCTACAATGAGCAGTTCTTC
CDR3: CSVDLTAYNEQFF

size: many
V: TRBV6-1
J: TRBJ1-6
D: TRBD1
DNA: TGTGCCAGCAGGTTGAGACTAGACAGGGGGCAGAATTCACCCCTCCACTTT
CDR3: CASRLRLDRGQNSPLHF

size: .
V: TRBV2
J: TRBJ1-2
D: TRBD1
DNA: TGTGCCAGCAGCCGGACAGGGGCTCAGGGCTACACCTTC
CDR3: CASSRTGAQGYTF